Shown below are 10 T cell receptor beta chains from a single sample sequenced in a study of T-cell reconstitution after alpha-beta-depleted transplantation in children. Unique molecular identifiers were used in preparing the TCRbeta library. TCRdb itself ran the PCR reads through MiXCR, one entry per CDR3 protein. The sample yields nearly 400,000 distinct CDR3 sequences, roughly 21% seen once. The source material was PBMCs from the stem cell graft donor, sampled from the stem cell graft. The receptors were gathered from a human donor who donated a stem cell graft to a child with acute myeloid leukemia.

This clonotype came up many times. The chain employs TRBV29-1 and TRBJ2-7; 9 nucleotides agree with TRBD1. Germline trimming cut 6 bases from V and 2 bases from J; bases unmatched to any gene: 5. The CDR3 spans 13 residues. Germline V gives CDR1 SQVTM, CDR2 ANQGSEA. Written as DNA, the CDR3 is TGCAGCGTGAGTGGACAGGGGACCTACGAGCAGTACTTC. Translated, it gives CSVSGQGTYEQYF.

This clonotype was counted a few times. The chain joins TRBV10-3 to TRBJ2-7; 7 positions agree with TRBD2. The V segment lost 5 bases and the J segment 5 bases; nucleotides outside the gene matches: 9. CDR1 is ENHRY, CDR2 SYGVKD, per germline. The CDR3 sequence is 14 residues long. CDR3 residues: CAISYTGGFDEQYF. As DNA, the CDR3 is TGTGCCATCAGTTATACGGGGGGTTTCGACGAGCAGTACTTC.

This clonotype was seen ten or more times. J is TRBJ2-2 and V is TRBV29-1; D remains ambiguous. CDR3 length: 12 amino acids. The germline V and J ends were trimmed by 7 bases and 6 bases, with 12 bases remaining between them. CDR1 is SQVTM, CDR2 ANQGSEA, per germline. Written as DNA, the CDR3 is TGCAGCGCCCAAGTTTCGGCCGGGGAGCTGTTTTTT. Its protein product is CSAQVSAGELFF.

CDR3 residues: CASSEPGDGYTF. The DNA of the CDR3 is TGTGCCAGCAGCGAACCAGGGGATGGCTACACCTTC. The chain recombines TRBV7-9 with TRBJ1-2; weak D call: TRBD1 (6 bases). V lost 5 bases to trimming and J lost 6 bases, with 10 bases between them. CDR1 SEHNR and CDR2 FQNEAQ come from the germline V gene (reference sequence). CDR3 size: 12 residues.

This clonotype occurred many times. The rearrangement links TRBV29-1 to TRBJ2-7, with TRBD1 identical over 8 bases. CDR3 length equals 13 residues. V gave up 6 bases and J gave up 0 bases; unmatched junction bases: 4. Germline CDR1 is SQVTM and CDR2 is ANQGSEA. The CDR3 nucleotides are TGCAGCGTAGGACAGGGAGTCTCCTACGAGCAGTACTTC. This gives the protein CSVGQGVSYEQYF.

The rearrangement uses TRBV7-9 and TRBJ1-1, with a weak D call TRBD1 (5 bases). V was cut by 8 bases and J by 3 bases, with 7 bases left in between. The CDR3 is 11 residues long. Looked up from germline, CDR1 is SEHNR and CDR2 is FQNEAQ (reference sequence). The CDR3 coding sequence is TGTGCCAGCGTGGGGGACACTGAAGCTTTCTTT. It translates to CASVGDTEAFF. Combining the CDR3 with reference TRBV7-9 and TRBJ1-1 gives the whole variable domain DTGVSQNPRHKITKRGQNVTFRCDPISEHNRLYWYRQTLGQGPEFLTYFQNEAQLEKSRLLSDRFSAERPKGSFSTLEIQRTEQGDSAMYLCASVGDTEAFFGQGTRLTVV.

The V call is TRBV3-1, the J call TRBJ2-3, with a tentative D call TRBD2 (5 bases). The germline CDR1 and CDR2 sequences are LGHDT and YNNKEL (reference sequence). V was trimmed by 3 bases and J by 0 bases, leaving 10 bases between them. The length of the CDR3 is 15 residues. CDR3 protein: CASSHSGTSTDTQYF. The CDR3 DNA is TGTGCCAGCAGCCATTCGGGAACTAGCACAGATACGCAGTATTTT.

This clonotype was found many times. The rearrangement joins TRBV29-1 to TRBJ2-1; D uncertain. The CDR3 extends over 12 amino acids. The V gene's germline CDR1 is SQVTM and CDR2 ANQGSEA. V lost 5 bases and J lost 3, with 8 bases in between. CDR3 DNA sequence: TGCAGCGTTTCGACTGTCTACAATGAGCAGTTCTTC. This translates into CSVSTVYNEQFF.

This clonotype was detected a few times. In DNA form, the CDR3 reads TGTGCCAGCTCACCACCGGGTCTGGACAGACAGTTAACAAATGAGCAGTTCTTC. This gives the protein CASSPPGLDRQLTNEQFF. V is TRBV18 and J is TRBJ2-1; perhaps TRBD1 as D (6 bases). CDR3 length: 18 residues. V was pared by 0 bases and J by 7 bases, with 22 bases between. Germline V gives CDR1 KGHSH, CDR2 LQKENI.

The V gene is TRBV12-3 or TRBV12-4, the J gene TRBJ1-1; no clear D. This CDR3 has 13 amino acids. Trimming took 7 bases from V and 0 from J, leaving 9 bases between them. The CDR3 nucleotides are TGTGCCAGCACCCTGGACGTGAACACTGAAGCTTTCTTT. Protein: CASTLDVNTEAFF.